This TCR beta chain was obtained from a study of CD4 T cells in relation to SARS-CoV-2 and coronaviruses. Study-level points and caveats: Culture-expanded clones reflect memory recall rather than primary priming during culture.

V lost 2 bases and J lost 4; bases outside the gene matches: 2. The CDR3 sequence is 15 residues long. Per germline, CDR1 GTSNPN and CDR2 SVGIG (reference sequence). A remark on this clone: Its cognate antigen is unknown.

Libraries were prepared by immunoSEQ multiplex PCR; TCRdb keeps only in-frame clonotypes and omits some of them. The table includes over 35,000 clones, more than 60% detected once. The V call is TRBV30, the J call TRBJ2-2, with 12 bases that match TRBD2. Sequenced sample: memory CD4+ T cells from PBMCs, cultured in vitro. This clonotype was sampled from an adult with COVID-19. CDR3 sequence: CAWSRLAGVTGELFF. The CDR3 region has the DNA TGTGCCTGGAGTCGACTAGCGGGAGTCACCGGGGAGCTGTTTTTT.